This entry lists 27 T cell receptor beta chains sequenced from one sample in a study of naive and memory T cell subsets (dated by TCRdb to the late 2010s). The paper's findings and limits, for the study overall: A few larger clonotypes were found in naive repertoires, especially CD8, and these larger clonotypes were possibly memory cells re-expressing CD45RA.

Libraries were prepared through UMI-ligation and nested PCR. These reads were obtained on an Illumina MiSeq. An equimolar mix of two oligonucleotides covering both TRBC1 and TRBC2 was used as the beta constant-region primer. The ligated cDNA went through four rounds of PCR with nested alpha and beta constant-region primers together with the SP2 primer. TCRdb ran its own pipeline on the public reads, namely fastp trimming at Q25 and MiXCR clone calling, and kept in-frame beta chains. Rows matching on CDR3 protein sequence are summarized as one entry with the most common DNA and genes. In all, the sample holds over 110,000 distinct CDR3 sequences, and about 20% of those were seen once. Together, the top ten hold 0.6% to 0.8% of the sample. These receptors are not linked to any known antigen. The specimen sequenced was naive CD8+ T cells from blood. What the cell subset or site label conveys for this sample: naive T cells, CD45RA high CD27+. The origin of the receptors is a human donor in good health.

V gene TRBV9 combines with J gene TRBJ2-5, with D possibly called TRBD1 or TRBD2 (5 bases each). CDR1 and CDR2 from the germline V gene are SGDLS and YYNGEE. V lost 1 base to trimming and J lost 5 bases, with 15 bases between them. CDR3 length equals 15 residues. This CDR3 is CASSVSGTLWETQYF. The CDR3 coding sequence is TGTGCCAGCAGCGTATCCGGGACCCTCTGGGAGACCCAGTACTTC.

This chain uses TRBV21-1 with TRBJ1-4; the table's D call TRBD1 went unverified against the DNA. TRBV21-1 is a pseudogene locus. The CDR3 covers 19 residues. CDR3 sequence reads: CASKDRGSRSNATNEKLFF. CDR3 bases: TGTGCCAGCAAGGACAGGGGTTCAAGATCAAATGCAACTAATGAAAAACTGTTTTTT.

This clonotype has a handful of counts. The chain carries TRBV30 and TRBJ2-1, with D unclear. The germline V gene encodes CDR1 GTSNPN and CDR2 SVGIG (reference sequence). Trimming cost V 1 base and J 3 bases, with 4 bases left between them. This CDR3 spans 12 amino acids. The CDR3 bases are TGTGCCTGGAGTGGGAGCTACAATGAGCAGTTCTTC. Translated, it gives CAWSGSYNEQFF.

The V call is TRBV20-1, the J call TRBJ2-2; no reliable D call. Per the germline V gene, CDR1 is DFQATT and CDR2 is SNEGSKA (reference sequence). Trimming stripped 0 bases from V and 4 bases from J, with 18 bases between. CDR3 length: 17 residues. In nucleotides, the CDR3 is TGCAGTGCTAGAGATCCGGAGAGAGTCGGTAGCACCGGGGAGCTGTTTTTT. Amino acid sequence: CSARDPERVGSTGELFF.

This clonotype was picked up a small number of times. The gene calls are TRBV15 and TRBJ1-4; no clear D gene. Trimming took 5 bases from V and 7 from J, leaving 20 bases between them. The germline CDR1 and CDR2 sequences are LNHNV and YYDKDF (reference sequence). The CDR3 totals 16 residues. The CDR3 coding sequence is TGTGCCACCAGCCTCGACTTCTGGGTGTCTGGTGAAAAACTGTTTTTT. This codes for CATSLDFWVSGEKLFF.

The chain links TRBV28 to TRBJ2-7, with a tentative D call TRBD1 (6 bases). V was trimmed by 3 bases and J by 3 bases, leaving 12 bases between them. CDR1 MDHEN and CDR2 SYDVKM come from the germline V gene. This CDR3 has 14 residues. As DNA, the CDR3 is TGTGCCAGCAGTTTTCCAGGGGAATTCTACGAGCAGTACTTC. It is translated as CASSFPGEFYEQYF.

This chain uses TRBV7-8 with TRBJ2-3, with 7 nucleotides matching TRBD1. The length of the CDR3 is 18 residues. CDR1 SGHVS and CDR2 FQNEAQ come from the germline V gene. Trimming took 4 bases from V and 0 from J; bases not matched to a gene: 13. The CDR3 here is CASSSAFRDSFSTDTQYF. CDR3 DNA: TGTGCCAGCAGCTCGGCTTTCAGGGACAGTTTTAGCACAGATACGCAGTATTTT.

V and J are TRBV28 and TRBJ2-5; 7 positions agree with TRBD1. With 7 bases clipped from V and 0 bases from J, the junction kept 14 bases outside the gene matches. This CDR3 contains 17 residues. Per the germline V gene, CDR1 is MDHEN and CDR2 is SYDVKM. The CDR3 DNA reads TGTGCCAGCACCTCGACAGGGATTGACAACGACCAAGAGACCCAGTACTTC. Its translation is CASTSTGIDNDQETQYF.

The chain couples TRBV19 to TRBJ2-1; 9 bases match TRBD1. Germline CDR1 reads LNHDA; CDR2 reads SQIVND (reference sequence). Losses at the gene ends were 5 bases for V and 8 bases for J; bases not matched to a gene: 7. The CDR3 is made up of 14 amino acids. CDR3 nucleotides: TGTGCCAGTAGTGCCGGGACAGGGACCTATGAGCAGTTCTTC. The encoded protein is CASSAGTGTYEQFF.

The chain recombines TRBV9 with TRBJ1-3; D gene ambiguous. CDR1 SGDLS and CDR2 YYNGEE come from the germline V gene. The CDR3 has 16 residues. Trimming pared 0 bases from V and 1 base from J, leaving 11 bases between. DNA for the CDR3: TGTGCCAGCAGCGTAGAAGACGGGCAATCTGGAAACACCATATATTTT. It yields the protein CASSVEDGQSGNTIYF.

V usage is TRBV24-1 and J usage is TRBJ2-1; no clear D gene. The germline gives CDR1 KGHDR, CDR2 SFDVKD. This CDR3 comprises 14 residues. Trimming took 9 bases from V and 0 from J, leaving 11 bases between them. DNA for the CDR3: TGTGCCACCGGCCCAGGCAGCTCCTACAATGAGCAGTTCTTC. Its translation is CATGPGSSYNEQFF.

J is TRBJ2-1 and V is TRBV19; possible D gene TRBD1, 6 bases. Trimming removed 4 bases from V and 14 bases from J, with 15 bases in between. This CDR3 is built from 12 residues. Per germline, CDR1 LNHDA and CDR2 SQIVND (reference sequence). The CDR3 DNA is TGTGCCAGTAGTAGCGACCGGGACATGAAGTTCTTC. Translated, it gives CASSSDRDMKFF.

This clonotype was counted a few times. V gene TRBV27 combines with J gene TRBJ1-2, with D tentatively TRBD1 (6 bases). Germline V lookup: CDR1 MNHEY, CDR2 SMNVEV (reference sequence). Between the trimmed V and J ends, which lost 3 bases and 4 bases, there was a span of 9 bases. The CDR3 spans 13 residues. CDR3 DNA: TGTGCCAGCAGTTTGGGGGCTCCCTATGGCTACACCTTC. It encodes CASSLGAPYGYTF.

The gene calls are TRBV4-1 and TRBJ2-1, with D possibly matching TRBD1 (5 bases). The CDR3 consists of 14 residues. Germline values: CDR1 MGHRA, CDR2 YSYEKL. V gave up 1 base and J gave up 4 bases, with 8 bases separating them. The CDR3 nucleotides read TGCGCCAGCAGCCAAGGGGGCGCGTACAATGAGCAGTTCTTC. Amino acids: CASSQGGAYNEQFF.

The CDR3 here is CASSQLTLAVPNTGELFF. DNA for the CDR3: TGTGCCAGCAGTCAATTAACACTAGCGGTTCCGAACACCGGGGAGCTGTTTTTT. V gene TRBV12-3 or TRBV12-4 combines with J gene TRBJ2-2; 8 nucleotides agree with TRBD2. Trimming took 5 bases from V and 0 from J; bases not matched to a gene: 11. The length of the CDR3 is 18 residues.

V usage is TRBV6-5 and J usage is TRBJ1-5, with a tentative D call TRBD1 (5 bases). The CDR3 covers 14 residues. Germline V gives CDR1 MNHEY, CDR2 SVGAGI. With 6 bases removed from V and 5 bases from J, the gap between germline ends came to 14 bases. CDR3 coding DNA: TGTGCCAGCAGGCCCGGACACGGCGATCAGCCCCAGCATTTT. As protein: CASRPGHGDQPQHF.

The chain combines TRBV12-3 or TRBV12-4 with TRBJ2-7, with TRBD1 as a possible D gene (5 bases). Between the trimmed V and J ends, which lost 7 bases and 4 bases, there was a span of 17 bases. This CDR3 comprises 14 residues. CDR3 loop: CASTSLGASYEQYF. CDR3 coding DNA: TGTGCCAGCACCTCCCTTGGGGCATCGTACGAGCAGTACTTC.

This clonotype showed up just a few times. This rearrangement joins TRBV6-5 to TRBJ1-1, with unresolved D. In germline, CDR1 is MNHEY, CDR2 SVGAGI. The CDR3 has 13 residues. Trimming shortened V by 10 bases and J by 5 bases, and 17 bases separated the two germline ends. In DNA, the CDR3 is TGTGCCACCTACGAGATAGACATAACTGAAGCTTTCTTT. It specifies CATYEIDITEAFF.

This clonotype was seen a few times. The CDR3 DNA reads TGCGCCAGCAGCCAAGAATGGGTGGACGAGCAGTTCTTC. Translated, it gives CASSQEWVDEQFF. The rearrangement joins TRBV4-3 to TRBJ2-1; no firm D call. Trimming took off 0 bases at V and 10 bases at J, with 10 bases between the two ends. There are 13 residues in the CDR3. CDR1 and CDR2 (germline): LGHNA, YSLEER.

This rearrangement joins TRBV19 to TRBJ2-1, with D possibly being TRBD1 or TRBD2 (5 bases each). This CDR3 is built from 14 residues. Deletions cut 3 bases from V and 9 bases from J, with 15 bases between. Germline assignment: CDR1 LNHDA and CDR2 SQIVND (reference sequence). The CDR3 region has the DNA TGTGCCAGTAGTATCCACCACCGGGACCCTGAGCAGTTCTTC. Translated: CASSIHHRDPEQFF.

The table lists this clonotype with a few counts. V is TRBV2 and J is TRBJ2-7; tentatively, D is TRBD1 or TRBD2 (5 bases each). Germline lookup yields CDR1 SNHLY and CDR2 FYNNEI. This CDR3 comprises 17 residues. The germline V and J ends were trimmed by 8 bases and 0 bases, with 23 bases remaining between them. As DNA, the CDR3 is TGTGCCAGCCTACCAAGGTACGGGACCGCGAGCTCCTACGAGCAGTACTTC. It specifies CASLPRYGTASSYEQYF.

This clonotype was detected only a few times. The chain is built from TRBV7-7 and TRBJ2-5, with 7 bases fitting TRBD2. The CDR3 length is 15 residues. V was pared by 5 bases and J by 5 bases, with 11 bases of the junction left unmatched. Per germline, CDR1 SSHAT and CDR2 FNYEAQ (reference sequence). This CDR3 is CASSAGMDGRETQYF. CDR3 nucleotide sequence: TGTGCCAGCAGCGCAGGGATGGACGGGAGGGAGACCCAGTACTTC.

The CDR3 coding sequence is TGTGCCAGCAGTTACCTCACAGGGATCGGCTACACCTTC. Its translation: CASSYLTGIGYTF. V and J are TRBV28 and TRBJ1-2; a weak D match, TRBD1 (6 bases). The CDR3 extends over 13 amino acids. Per the germline V gene, CDR1 is MDHEN and CDR2 is SYDVKM. Between the trimmed V and J ends, which lost 4 bases and 8 bases, there was a span of 14 bases.

The V call is TRBV29-1, the J call TRBJ2-1; 7 bases are shared with TRBD2. The CDR3 covers 13 residues. Germline-derived CDR1 and CDR2 are SQVTM and ANQGSEA. V shed 3 bases and J 7 bases; nucleotides not matched to a gene: 6. Here the CDR3 DNA reads TGCAGCGTTGAGGTGCGGGAGTTGAATGAGCAGTTCTTC. Its translation: CSVEVRELNEQFF.

The chain combines TRBV20-1 with TRBJ2-3, with D hard to call. The CDR3 spans 16 residues. V was clipped by 0 bases and J by 0 bases, with 13 bases between them. The germline V gene encodes CDR1 DFQATT and CDR2 SNEGSKA (reference sequence). CDR3 in amino acids: CSARDRKDLSTDTQYF. CDR3 bases: TGCAGTGCTAGAGATAGGAAGGACCTTAGCACAGATACGCAGTATTTT.

The chain couples TRBV6-2 or TRBV6-3 to TRBJ2-7, with TRBD1 identical over 10 bases. The germline V gene has CDR1 MNHEY and CDR2 SVGEGT. The CDR3 loop spans 16 amino acids. The V and J ends lost 3 bases and 3 bases, in that order; junction bases with no gene match: 8. The CDR3 reads CASSYNRDRGDYEQYF. The CDR3 DNA follows: TGTGCCAGCAGTTATAACCGGGACAGGGGTGACTACGAGCAGTACTTC.

J is TRBJ2-1 and V is TRBV6-1; D is unclear. The CDR3 extends over 14 amino acids. V was cut by 3 bases and J by 7 bases, with 13 bases left in between. The germline V gene has CDR1 MNHNS and CDR2 SASEGT. This CDR3 reads CASSDPRYWNEQFF. CDR3 in DNA: TGTGCCAGCAGTGACCCCCGCTACTGGAATGAGCAGTTCTTC.